This T cell receptor (beta chain) was observed in a study of blood T cell repertoires in COVID-19. In the study overall: Sites across the United States, Italy and Spain contributed samples from acute and convalescent COVID-19. Sample material is recorded as cDNA or gDNA derived from T cells, B-cell-depleted T cells, or PBMCs.

Per the original data handling: Estimated nucleated cell counts came from reference gene primer amplification. Produced via immunoSEQ multiplex PCR; TCRdb's table is partial and in-frame only. V and J calls and clone size are those listed in that table; D and trimming were worked out from the DNA. Among some 350,000 clones listed, 90% were seen once. With 5 bases removed from V and 6 bases from J, the gap between germline ends came to 20 bases. The CDR3 is made up of 16 amino acids. In germline, CDR1 is SGHTA, CDR2 FQGNSA. The sequence was obtained from a man aged 18 to 29 with active or convalescent COVID-19. The chain couples TRBV7-2 to TRBJ1-5, with D perhaps TRBD1 (6 bases). The sequencing sample was made of peripheral blood. In DNA form, the CDR3 reads TGTGCCAGCAGCGACGGGACACTCGGGGTCGGTCAGCCCCAGCATTTT. Translated, it gives CASSDGTLGVGQPQHF.